Shown below are 25 T cell receptor beta chains from a single sample sequenced in a study of blood T cell repertoires in COVID-19. TCRdb's copy holds only in-frame clones and misses some; the assay was immunoSEQ multiplex PCR. The table lists about 150,000 clones, approximately 80% of them singletons. The sample consisted of PBMCs or T cells enriched from blood (not recorded which). The receptors were gathered from a woman in her 50s who had recovered from COVID-19.

The chain joins TRBV6-1 to TRBJ1-2, with D perhaps matching TRBD1 (6 bases). CDR1 is MNHNS and CDR2 is SASEGT in the germline V gene. Trimming took 6 bases from V and 7 from J, leaving 18 bases between them. The CDR3 contains 14 residues. The CDR3 here is CASSETGTFGGYTF. CDR3 nucleotides: TGTGCCAGCAGCGAAACAGGGACCTTCGGTGGCTACACCTTC.

The chain has TRBV14 and TRBJ1-6; D not resolved. Trimming cost V 0 bases and J 9 bases, with 15 bases left between them. Germline CDR1 reads SGHDN; CDR2 reads FVKESK. This CDR3 is built from 16 residues. DNA of the CDR3: TGTGCCAGCAGCCAAGATCAGACGGGGTCGGCTTCACCCCTCCACTTT. This sequence encodes CASSQDQTGSASPLHF.

This chain uses TRBV28 with TRBJ1-2; the D gene is possibly TRBD1 (5 bases). This CDR3 contains 18 residues. Germline loops: CDR1 MDHEN, CDR2 SYDVKM. The V end was cut by 1 base, the J end by 8 bases, with 26 bases between. The CDR3: CASSLFKLGPGPFGGYTF. Here the CDR3 DNA reads TGTGCCAGCAGTTTATTTAAGCTGGGGCCAGGCCCCTTCGGGGGCTACACCTTC.

The table lists this clone with a count of one. This chain links TRBV10-3 with TRBJ2-6; perhaps TRBD2 as D (5 bases). V lost 6 bases to trimming and J lost 0 bases, with 12 bases between them. The CDR3 is made up of 16 amino acids. Germline-derived CDR1 and CDR2 are ENHRY and SYGVKD. This CDR3 is CAISRDITSGANVLTF. In DNA form, the CDR3 reads TGTGCCATCAGCCGGGATATTACCTCTGGGGCCAACGTCCTGACTTTC.

The CDR3 sequence is CASSSGTGADEQFF. The CDR3 nucleotides read TGCGCCAGCAGCTCCGGGACAGGGGCGGATGAGCAGTTCTTC. V is TRBV5-1 and J is TRBJ2-1; 10 bases line up with TRBD1. This CDR3 has 14 amino acids. The V segment lost 3 bases and the J segment 8 bases; nucleotides outside the gene matches: 5. Germline V gene data show CDR1 as SGHRS and CDR2 as YFSETQ.

The rearrangement uses TRBV13 and TRBJ2-1; TRBD2 matches 8 bases. Germline loops: CDR1 PRHDT, CDR2 FYEKMQ (reference sequence). The CDR3 is 21 amino acids. The V segment lost 5 bases and the J segment 3 bases; nucleotides outside the gene matches: 24. The CDR3 bases are TGTGCCAGCAGCGGCCCGGGGGGTAGCGGGGTAGGACCGGGCGGCTACAATGAGCAGTTCTTC. Protein sequence: CASSGPGGSGVGPGGYNEQFF.

The V call is TRBV28, the J call TRBJ1-5, with a tentative D call TRBD1 (5 bases). The V and J ends lost 5 bases and 5 bases respectively, with 22 bases between them. Germline assignment: CDR1 MDHEN and CDR2 SYDVKM. This CDR3 contains 17 residues. The CDR3 DNA is TGTGCCAGCAGTACCTCTTGGCAGGTTTCGGGGGATCAGCCCCAGCATTTT. Protein sequence: CASSTSWQVSGDQPQHF.

The CDR3 loop reads CASSKARNTYNEQFF. Written as DNA, the CDR3 is TGTGCCAGCAGCAAAGCGCGGAATACCTACAATGAGCAGTTCTTC. The gene calls are TRBV21-1 and TRBJ2-1; TRBD2, the table's D call, was not compared with the DNA. TRBV21-1 represents a pseudogene. This CDR3 spans 15 amino acids.

This clone was seen more than once but under ten times. The rearrangement joins TRBV10-3 to TRBJ1-2; D call uncertain. This CDR3 comprises 12 residues. Deletions cut 10 bases from V and 4 bases from J, with 13 bases between. The V gene's germline CDR1 is ENHRY and CDR2 SYGVKD. The CDR3 DNA follows: TGTGCCACCTCCTCGGGTGTCTATGGCTACACCTTC. Amino acids: CATSSGVYGYTF.

This chain joins TRBV11-2 and TRBJ1-1, with no clear D. Germline V gene sequence: CDR1 SGHAT, CDR2 FQNNGV. The CDR3 extends over 14 amino acids. The ends were cut back, 5 bases at V and 3 bases at J, with 13 bases in the middle. CDR3 bases: TGTGCCAGCAGCCTCACGAGGAGCTACACTGAAGCTTTCTTT. It yields the protein CASSLTRSYTEAFF.

This clone showed up just once. This rearrangement joins TRBV14 to TRBJ2-6, with D possibly TRBD1 on 5 matching bases. CDR1 and CDR2 (germline): SGHDN, FVKESK. The germline V and J ends were trimmed by 4 bases and 0 bases, with 31 bases remaining between them. The CDR3 extends over 23 amino acids. CDR3 nucleotides: TGTGCCAGCAGCCGATTTGGGGCCGAGACAAGATACCAAGAAAGCTCTGGGGCCAACGTCCTGACTTTC. It codes for CASSRFGAETRYQESSGANVLTF. Using reference TRBV14 and TRBJ2-6 for the parts outside the CDR3, the full variable domain is EAGVTQFPSHSVIEKGQTVTLRCDPISGHDNLYWYRRVMGKEIKFLLHFVKESKQDESGMPNNRFLAERTGGTYSTLKVQPAELEDSGVYFCASSRFGAETRYQESSGANVLTFGAGSRLTVL.

The rearrangement joins TRBV6-1 to TRBJ1-4; no clear D. The V and J ends lost 2 bases and 4 bases respectively, with 5 bases between them. The CDR3 runs to 13 residues. CDR1 MNHNS and CDR2 SASEGT come from the germline V gene. This CDR3 reads CASSEQINEKLFF. As DNA, the CDR3 is TGTGCCAGCAGTGAACAGATTAATGAAAAACTGTTTTTT.

This clone was observed a few times. This may arise from a read error, as a much more abundant clone is one base away. Different DNA sequences within this sample yield the same CDR3. The chain has TRBV7-9 and TRBJ2-1; the match to TRBD2 covers 9 bases. The CDR3 extends over 16 amino acids. V lost 2 bases, J lost 1 base, and 3 bases stayed unmatched. The germline CDR1 and CDR2 sequences are SEHNR and FQNEAQ (reference sequence). The CDR3 reads CASSLSLAGSYNEQFF. The CDR3 DNA reads TGTGCCAGCAGCTTATCCCTAGCGGGGTCCTACAATGAGCAGTTCTTC.

The V gene is TRBV3-1 (or the pseudogene TRBV3-2), the J gene TRBJ1-4; tentative D call: TRBD1 (6 bases). CDR1 and CDR2 (germline): LGHDT, YNNKEL (reference sequence). This CDR3 contains 14 residues. The ends were cut back, 2 bases at V and 10 bases at J, with 14 bases in the middle. In DNA, the CDR3 is TGTGCCAGCAGCCAACAGGGGCAGGCGGGAAAACTGTTTTTT. This gives the protein CASSQQGQAGKLFF.

This rearrangement joins TRBV7-9 to TRBJ2-7; D call uncertain. Per germline, CDR1 SEHNR and CDR2 FQNEAQ (reference sequence). V dropped 5 bases and J dropped 2 bases, with 16 bases sitting between them. The CDR3 is made up of 15 amino acids. The CDR3 DNA follows: TGTGCCAGCAGCCAGAATGCCTACGGAGCCTACGAGCAGTACGTC. The encoded protein is CASSQNAYGAYEQYV.

The chain is built from TRBV5-6 and TRBJ1-4; perhaps TRBD1 as D (6 bases). The CDR3 has 14 amino acids. Germline CDR1 SGHDT, CDR2 YYEEEE. V dropped 3 bases and J dropped 5 bases, with 11 bases sitting between them. The CDR3 DNA follows: TGTGCCAGCAGCTCCGGGACACGGAATGAAAAACTGTTTTTT. Its protein is CASSSGTRNEKLFF.

The chain employs TRBV6-4 and TRBJ2-1; D may be TRBD2 (7 bases). The V end was cut by 6 bases, the J end by 5 bases, with 14 bases between. The CDR3 runs to 14 residues. The germline gives CDR1 MRHNA, CDR2 SNTAGT. CDR3 in DNA: TGTGCCAGCAGCCGGGGGGCGACAGACAATGAGCAGTTCTTC. Amino acids: CASSRGATDNEQFF.

The CDR3 is CASLFGTGASNEQFF. The CDR3 region has the DNA TGCGCCAGCCTTTTCGGGACAGGGGCGTCCAATGAGCAGTTCTTC. The chain recombines TRBV5-1 with TRBJ2-1; 10 positions agree with TRBD1. The ends lost 7 bases at V and 6 bases at J; junction bases unmatched: 10. Germline V gene sequence: CDR1 SGHRS, CDR2 YFSETQ. The CDR3 length is 15 residues.

V and J are TRBV28 and TRBJ1-6; 8 positions match TRBD1. The CDR3 is made up of 13 amino acids. V lost 8 bases to trimming and J lost 8 bases; unmatched junction nucleotides: 5. From germline, CDR1 is MDHEN and CDR2 SYDVKM. The DNA for the CDR3 is TGTGCCAGCCAGGACAGGGAATATTCACCCCTCCACTTT. It translates to CASQDREYSPLHF.

V is TRBV5-1 and J is TRBJ1-4; the D gene is possibly TRBD1 (6 bases). The ends were cut back, 0 bases at V and 5 bases at J, with 8 bases in the middle. This CDR3 comprises 14 residues. The germline V gene has CDR1 SGHRS and CDR2 YFSETQ. CDR3 sequence reads: CASSLAGQNEKLFF. The DNA for the CDR3 is TGCGCCAGCAGCTTGGCCGGACAGAATGAAAAACTGTTTTTT.

This chain uses TRBV5-4 with TRBJ2-2; the D gene is possibly TRBD1 (6 bases). V was shortened by 0 bases and J by 3 bases, with 15 bases between the two germline ends. The CDR3 contains 17 residues. In germline, CDR1 is SGHNT, CDR2 YYREEE (reference sequence). The CDR3 region is CASSLELTGPYTGELFF. The CDR3, as DNA: TGTGCCAGCAGCTTGGAACTGACAGGACCATACACCGGGGAGCTGTTTTTT.

The V gene is TRBV2, the J gene TRBJ2-5; possible D gene TRBD2, 5 bases. The germline V and J ends were trimmed by 4 bases and 2 bases, with 11 bases remaining between them. CDR1 SNHLY and CDR2 FYNNEI come from the germline V gene. The CDR3 is 14 amino acids. The CDR3 loop is CASSAGIKQETQYF. As DNA, the CDR3 is TGTGCCAGCAGTGCGGGGATTAAGCAAGAGACCCAGTACTTC.

This chain uses TRBV6-6 with TRBJ1-1; no firm D call. The V and J ends lost 2 bases and 0 bases respectively, with 7 bases between them. The CDR3 consists of 14 residues. Germline CDR1 is MNHNY and CDR2 is SVGAGI (reference sequence). CDR3 in DNA: TGTGCCAGCAGTTACGGGCAGATGAACACTGAAGCTTTCTTT. This gives the protein CASSYGQMNTEAFF.

The rearrangement joins TRBV12-3 or TRBV12-4 to TRBJ2-1; D ambiguous. This CDR3 is built from 11 residues. V was cut by 6 bases and J by 9 bases, with 9 bases left in between. CDR3: CASSPRAEQFF. CDR3 nucleotides: TGTGCCAGCAGCCCCCGCGCTGAGCAGTTCTTC.

V usage is TRBV10-3 and J usage is TRBJ1-2; weak D call: TRBD1 (6 bases). V gave up 3 bases and J gave up 4 bases, with 9 bases separating them. Germline CDR1 and CDR2: ENHRY and SYGVKD. This CDR3 contains 13 residues. This CDR3 is CAISDEQGYGYTF. DNA of the CDR3: TGTGCCATCAGTGACGAACAGGGCTATGGCTACACCTTC.